This T cell receptor (beta chain) comes out of a study of cytomegalovirus exposure and HLA in healthy donors. Findings and limits, study-wide: Most TCR sequences were seen very rarely across donors, but some public TCRs occurred in many. The classifier was said to identify cytomegalovirus status with high specificity and sensitivity. An Asian-associated ancestry cluster reportedly showed fewer N-insertions than the approximately 620-donor mean in a later analysis.

In regard to this clone: Its target is not known.

The germline V gene has CDR1 SEHNR and CDR2 FQNEAQ (reference sequence). The J segment lost 0 bases and the V segment lost 5 bases, leaving 3 bases of the junction unmatched. CDR3 size: 14 residues. The PCR used 60 Vbeta and 13 Jbeta primers. The repertoire was sequenced with immunoSEQ multiplex PCR; TCRdb's copy has only in-frame clones and lacks some. The sample has 170,000 or so clones; around 77% are singletons. Specimen: PBMCs. J is TRBJ1-1 and V is TRBV7-9; 7 bases agree with TRBD1. This TCR derives from a woman in her twenties or thirties in good health and CMV-seronegative. Here the CDR3 reads CASSPDRVNTEAFF. As DNA, the CDR3 is TGTGCCAGCAGCCCCGACAGGGTGAACACTGAAGCTTTCTTT.